This T cell receptor (beta chain) was recovered during a study of T cells in Graves' hyperthyroidism and ophthalmopathy. Study findings and constraints: Most thyroid-expanded clonotypes above 0.001 were also found in blood.

For this clonotype: The antigen remains unidentified.

Newly diagnosed hyperthyroidism patients aged 18 to 65 years had disease lasting under 2 months. The length of the CDR3 is 14 residues. With V trimmed by 10 bases and J by 4 bases, 10 bases remained unmatched. Germline CDR1 is LNHDA and CDR2 is SQIVND (reference sequence). Amplified TCR beta CDR3 regions came from RNA transcripts. With the HTBI primer set, the TCR CDR3 went through a first round of RT-PCR. TCRdb analysed the multiplex PCR reads with MiXCR anew, one entry per CDR3 protein. The sample yields some 740,000 distinct CDR3 sequences, around 15% seen once. The chain links TRBV19 to TRBJ1-2; 9 positions agree with TRBD1. This receptor was taken from a woman aged 18-30 years with Graves' hyperthyroidism. The sample was blood. The CDR3 is CATARDRAGYGYTF. CDR3 sequence (DNA): TGTGCCACCGCCCGGGACAGGGCAGGCTATGGCTACACCTTC.